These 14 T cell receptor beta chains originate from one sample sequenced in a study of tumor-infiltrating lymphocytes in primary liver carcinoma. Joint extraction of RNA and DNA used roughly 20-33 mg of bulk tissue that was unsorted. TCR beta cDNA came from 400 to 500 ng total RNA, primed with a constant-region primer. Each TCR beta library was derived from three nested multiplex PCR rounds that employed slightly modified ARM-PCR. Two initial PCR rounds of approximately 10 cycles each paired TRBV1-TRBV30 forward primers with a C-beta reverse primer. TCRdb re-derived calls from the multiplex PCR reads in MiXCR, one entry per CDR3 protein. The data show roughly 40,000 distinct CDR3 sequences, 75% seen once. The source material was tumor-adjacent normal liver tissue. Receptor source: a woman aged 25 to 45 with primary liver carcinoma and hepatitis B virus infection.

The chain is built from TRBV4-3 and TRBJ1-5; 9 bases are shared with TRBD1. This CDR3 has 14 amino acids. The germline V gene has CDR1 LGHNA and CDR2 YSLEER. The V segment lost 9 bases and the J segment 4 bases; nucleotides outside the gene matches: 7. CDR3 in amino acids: CASIPGQGNQPQHF. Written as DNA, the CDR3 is TGCGCCAGTATCCCGGGACAGGGAAATCAGCCCCAGCATTTT.

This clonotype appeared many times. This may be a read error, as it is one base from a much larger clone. CDR3 coding DNA: TGCGCCAGCAGCGCCGGGACAGGGGGATGGAGCACTGAAGCTTTCTTT. As protein: CASSAGTGGWSTEAFF. The chain couples TRBV5-1 to TRBJ1-1; 11 nucleotides agree with TRBD1. CDR3 length: 16 residues. In germline, CDR1 is SGHRS, CDR2 YFSETQ. V shed 4 bases and J 4 bases; nucleotides not matched to a gene: 9. Full variable domain (outside the CDR3, taken from reference TRBV5-1 and TRBJ1-1): KAGVTQTPRYLIKTRGQQVTLSCSPISGHRSVSWYQQTPGQGLQFLFEYFSETQRNKGNFPGRFSGRQFSNSRSEMNVSTLELGDSALYLCASSAGTGGWSTEAFFGQGTRLTVV.

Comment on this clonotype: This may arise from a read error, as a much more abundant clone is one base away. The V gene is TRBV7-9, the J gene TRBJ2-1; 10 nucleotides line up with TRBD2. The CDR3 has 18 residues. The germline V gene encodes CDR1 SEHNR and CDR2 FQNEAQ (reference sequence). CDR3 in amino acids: CASNPLRGGLAIYNELFF. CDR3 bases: TGTGCCAGCAACCCCCTCCGTGGGGGACTAGCGATCTACAATGAGCTGTTCTTC. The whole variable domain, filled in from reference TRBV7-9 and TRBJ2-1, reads DTGVSQNPRHKITKRGQNVTFRCDPISEHNRLYWYRQTLGQGPEFLTYFQNEAQLEKSRLLSDRFSAERPKGSFSTLEIQRTEQGDSAMYLCASNPLRGGLAIYNELFFGPGTRLTVL.

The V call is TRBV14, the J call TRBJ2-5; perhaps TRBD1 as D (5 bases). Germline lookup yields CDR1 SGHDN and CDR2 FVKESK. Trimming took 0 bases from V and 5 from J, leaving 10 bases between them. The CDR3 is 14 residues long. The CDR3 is CASSQDWGDETQYF. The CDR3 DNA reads TGTGCCAGCAGCCAAGATTGGGGCGATGAGACCCAGTACTTC.

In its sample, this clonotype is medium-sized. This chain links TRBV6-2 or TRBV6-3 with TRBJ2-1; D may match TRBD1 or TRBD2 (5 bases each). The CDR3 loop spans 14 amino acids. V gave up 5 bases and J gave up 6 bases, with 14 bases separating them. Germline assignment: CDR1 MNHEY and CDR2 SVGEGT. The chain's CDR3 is CASSGGLAPNEQFF. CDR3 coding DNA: TGTGCCAGCAGTGGGGGTCTAGCTCCCAATGAGCAGTTCTTC.

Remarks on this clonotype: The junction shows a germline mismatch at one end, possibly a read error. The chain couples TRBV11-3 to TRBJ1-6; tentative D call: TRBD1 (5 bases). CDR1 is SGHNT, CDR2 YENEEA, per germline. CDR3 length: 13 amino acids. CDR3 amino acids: CASSLQGDSPLRF. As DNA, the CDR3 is TGTGCCAGCAGCTTACAGGGAGATTCGCCCCTTCGCTTT.

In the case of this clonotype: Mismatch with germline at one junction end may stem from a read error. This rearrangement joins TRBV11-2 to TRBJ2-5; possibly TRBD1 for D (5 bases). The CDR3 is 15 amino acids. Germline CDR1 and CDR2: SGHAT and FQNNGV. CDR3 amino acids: CASNFFTTAAETQYF. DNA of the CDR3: TGTGCCAGCAACTTTTTTACGACAGCCGCTGAGACCCAGTATTTC.

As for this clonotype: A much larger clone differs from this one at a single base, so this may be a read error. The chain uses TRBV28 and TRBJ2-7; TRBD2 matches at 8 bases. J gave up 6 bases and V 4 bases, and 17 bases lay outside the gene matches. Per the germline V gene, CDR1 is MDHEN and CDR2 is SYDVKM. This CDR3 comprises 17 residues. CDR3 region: CASSSPGVAGPSGEQYF. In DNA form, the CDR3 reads TGTGCCAGCAGTTCCCCGGGGGTAGCGGGACCTTCTGGCGAGCAGTACTTC.

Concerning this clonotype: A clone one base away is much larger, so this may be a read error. The CDR3 is CASSFPRTGGEGNTF. The CDR3 nucleotides read TGTGCCAGCAGCTTCCCCCGGACAGGAGGCGAGGGCAACACCTTC. The chain employs TRBV11-2 and TRBJ1-2; 7 bases agree with TRBD1. Per the germline V gene, CDR1 is SGHAT and CDR2 is FQNNGV. The CDR3 consists of 15 residues. Trimming at V came to 3 bases and at J to 12 bases, leaving 16 bases not matched to a gene. The full variable domain, in which reference TRBV11-2 and TRBJ1-2 provide the parts outside the CDR3, is EAGVAQSPRYKIIEKRQSVAFWCNPISGHATLYWYQQILGQGPKLLIQFQNNGVVDDSQLPKDRFSAERLKGVDSTLKIQPAKLEDSAVYLCASSFPRTGGEGNTFGSGTRLTVV.

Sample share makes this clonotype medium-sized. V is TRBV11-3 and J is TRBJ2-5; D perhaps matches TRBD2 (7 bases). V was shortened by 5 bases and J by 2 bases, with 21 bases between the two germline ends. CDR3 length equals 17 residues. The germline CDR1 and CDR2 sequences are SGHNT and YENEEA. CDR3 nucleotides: TGTGCCAGCAGCCCCTGGGGGGCTAGCGGAGTGCAAGAGACCCAGTACTTC. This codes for CASSPWGASGVQETQYF.

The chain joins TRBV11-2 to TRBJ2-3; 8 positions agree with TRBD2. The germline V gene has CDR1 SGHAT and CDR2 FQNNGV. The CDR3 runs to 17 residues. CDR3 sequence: CDISHRGSGSLTDTQYF. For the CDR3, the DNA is TGTGACATCAGCCACCGAGGGAGCGGGAGCCTCACAGATACGCAGTATTTT. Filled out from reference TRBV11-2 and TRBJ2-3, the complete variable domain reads EAGVAQSPRYKIIEKRQSVAFWCNPISGHATLYWYQQILGQGPKLLIQFQNNGVVDDSQLPKDRFSAERLKGVDSTLKIQPAKLEDSAVYLCDISHRGSGSLTDTQYFGPGTRLTVL.

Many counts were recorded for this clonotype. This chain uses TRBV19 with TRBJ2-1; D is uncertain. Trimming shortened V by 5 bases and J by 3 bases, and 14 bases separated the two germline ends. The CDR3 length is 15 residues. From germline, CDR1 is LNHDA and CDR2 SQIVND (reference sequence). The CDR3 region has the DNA TGTGCCAGTAGTCCTGGTGATTACGACTACAATGAGCAGTTCTTC. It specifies CASSPGDYDYNEQFF.

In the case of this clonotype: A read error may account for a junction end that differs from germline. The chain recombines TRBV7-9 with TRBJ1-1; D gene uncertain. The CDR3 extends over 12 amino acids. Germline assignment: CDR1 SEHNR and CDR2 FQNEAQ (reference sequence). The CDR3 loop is CASSPVNTKAFF. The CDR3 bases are TGTGCCAGCAGCCCAGTTAACACTAAAGCTTTCTTT.

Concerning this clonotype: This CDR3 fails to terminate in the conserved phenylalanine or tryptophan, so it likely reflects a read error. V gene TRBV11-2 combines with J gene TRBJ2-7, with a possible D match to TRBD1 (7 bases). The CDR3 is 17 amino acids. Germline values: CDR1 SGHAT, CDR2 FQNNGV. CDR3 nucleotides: TGTGCTAGCAGTATCATAGGAGGGGGCTCTTGGACCTACGAGCAGTACCTC. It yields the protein CASSIIGGGSWTYEQYL.